These 8 T cell receptor beta chains share one sample of origin, sequenced in a study of CD8+CD57+ T cells in acquired aplastic anemia. Genomic DNA acted as the template from which TCR beta VDJ combination and CDR3 sequence profiling were carried out. MiXCR, run by TCRdb on the reads, gives a single entry per CDR3 protein. The data show about 210,000 distinct CDR3 sequences, under 65% seen once. The sample was sorted CD4+, CD8+, or CD8+CD57+ T cells (not recorded which) from PBMCs. These receptors all come from a human donor in good health.

The table lists this clonotype with many counts. V is TRBV24-1 and J is TRBJ1-2; tentatively, D is TRBD1 (5 bases). The CDR3 spans 13 residues. CDR1 is KGHDR and CDR2 is SFDVKD in the germline V gene. V was pared by 7 bases and J by 10 bases, with 18 bases between. In nucleotides, the CDR3 is TGTGCCACCAGGGAAGCCGGGGCTTCTGTCTACACCTTC. Amino acid sequence: CATREAGASVYTF.

J is TRBJ2-5 and V is TRBV2; 8 nucleotides agree with TRBD1. Germline V lookup: CDR1 SNHLY, CDR2 FYNNEI. Trimming took 6 bases from V and 3 from J; bases not matched to a gene: 6. The CDR3 runs 14 residues. CDR3 nucleotide sequence: TGTGCCAGCAGGCCCTACAGGGGGGAAGAGACCCAGTACTTC. This translates into CASRPYRGEETQYF.

The chain joins TRBV7-8 to TRBJ1-3, with 8 bases aligning to TRBD1. V was clipped by 5 bases and J by 0 bases; unmatched bases: 6. CDR3 length: 16 residues. Germline V gene lookup returns CDR1 SGHVS and CDR2 FQNEAQ. This chain's CDR3 is CASSVPGQVSGNTIYF. The CDR3 coding sequence is TGTGCCAGCAGCGTCCCGGGACAGGTCTCTGGAAACACCATATATTTT.

The chain couples TRBV5-6 to TRBJ2-7, with D unresolved. The germline gives CDR1 SGHDT, CDR2 YYEEEE. V was cut by 2 bases and J by 4 bases, with 7 bases left in between. This CDR3 has 12 residues. The CDR3, as DNA: TGTGCCAGCAGCTTCCGGGCGTACGAGCAGTACTTC. Protein sequence: CASSFRAYEQYF.

The gene calls are TRBV24-1 and TRBJ2-7; TRBD2 agrees at 8 bases. CDR3 length: 14 residues. Germline assignment: CDR1 KGHDR and CDR2 SFDVKD. V trimming: 6 bases; J trimming: 5 bases; junction bases outside the gene matches: 8. CDR3 sequence (DNA): TGTGCCACCAGTTCCGGGACTAGGACGGACGAGCAGTACTTC. Protein sequence: CATSSGTRTDEQYF.

The chain recombines TRBV10-3 with TRBJ2-5; D gene ambiguous. The CDR3 totals 13 residues. V lost 10 bases and J lost 1, with 13 bases in between. Germline CDR1 reads ENHRY; CDR2 reads SYGVKD. CDR3 bases: TGTGCCACACAAGGCGCCAGCCAAGAGACCCAGTACTTC. Protein sequence: CATQGASQETQYF.

This chain links TRBV4-1 with TRBJ1-2, with D maybe TRBD1 (5 bases). CDR3 size: 16 residues. Germline CDR1 MGHRA, CDR2 YSYEKL. V dropped 3 bases and J dropped 3 bases, with 17 bases sitting between them. The CDR3 bases are TGCGCCAGCAGCCACGCGGGGGAAAGGGGCGACTATGGCTACACCTTC. This codes for CASSHAGERGDYGYTF.

About this clonotype itself: An end of the junction differs from the germline gene, which may be a read error. This chain joins TRBV10-3 and TRBJ2-3, with D possibly TRBD2 on 6 matching bases. CDR1 and CDR2 (germline): ENHRY, SYGVKD. The CDR3 length is 13 residues. The CDR3 spells CALSRDFTDTQYF. For the CDR3, the DNA is TGTGCCCTCAGTCGGGACTTCACAGATACGCAGTATTTT.